This T cell receptor (beta chain) was captured in a study of shared clonotypes between healthy human individuals. Study results and limitations: Though the depth was large, rarefaction showed that sorted-subset sequencing was incomplete.

Measured with immunoSEQ multiplex PCR; TCRdb has only the in-frame clones, and not every one. The sample lists about 1.5 million clones, around 97% occurring once. All the donors were Caucasian adults who lived in Nashville, Tennessee. About this clone: The target antigen is unknown.

V shed 8 bases and J shed 8 bases, with 25 bases lying between them. CDR3 size: 16 residues. The germline V gene encodes CDR1 SNHLY and CDR2 FYNNEI. What was sequenced was naive CD4+ T cells sorted from blood. Subset reported: CD45RA+ positively selected. The receptor was derived from a man aged 25 to 45 in good health. This rearrangement joins TRBV2 to TRBJ2-1, with D possibly TRBD1 on 7 matching bases. In nucleotides, the CDR3 is TGTGCCAGCGTAAGAACAGGGGTCGGGACTCGGGATGAGCAGTTCTTC. The encoded protein is CASVRTGVGTRDEQFF. Looking up the rest from reference TRBV2 and TRBJ2-1 gives the full variable domain: EPEVTQTPSHQVTQMGQEVILRCVPISNHLYFYWYRQILGQKVEFLVSFYNNEISEKSEIFDDQFSVERPDGSNFTLKIRSTKLEDSAMYFCASVRTGVGTRDEQFFGPGTRLTVL.